The source of this TCR beta chain is a study of blood T cell repertoires in COVID-19. Study-level background: From the United States, Italy and Spain came samples of acute and convalescent COVID-19. Nucleic acid was either cDNA or gDNA, and it came from T cells, B-cell-depleted T cells, or PBMCs.

The CDR3 is 14 amino acids. Trimming removed 1 base at V and 7 bases at J, with 13 bases between. Germline-derived CDR1 and CDR2 are LGHDT and YNNKEL (reference sequence). Patients from Seattle were sampled longitudinally, starting during active infection. Under the authors' procedure: Amplifying reference gene primers gave estimates of nucleated cell counts. Libraries were prepared by immunoSEQ multiplex PCR; TCRdb keeps only in-frame clonotypes and omits some of them. Clonal size and the V and J genes are those of that table, whereas D and trimming came from the DNA. This sample has roughly 380,000 clones, with 89% found just once.

The sample taken for sequencing was peripheral blood. This sequence was found in a woman aged 60-70 years with COVID-19, enrolled during active disease. The chain recombines TRBV3-1 (or the pseudogene TRBV3-2) with TRBJ1-1, with D perhaps matching TRBD1 (6 bases). The CDR3 sequence: CASSQVLTGSEAFF. The CDR3 nucleotides are TGTGCCAGCAGCCAAGTACTTACAGGGAGTGAAGCTTTCTTT.